Described below is a single TCR beta chain sequence and its context. Its antigen is currently unknown. Trimming removed 5 bases from V and 4 bases from J; junction bases left unmatched: 14. The length of the CDR3 is 19 residues. Germline V CDR1 and CDR2: MDHEN, SYDVKM. This record belongs to a study of CD8 T cells in ankylosing spondylitis. Whole-study results and caveats: Several highly homologous variants formed a TCR beta motif that appeared characteristic of ankylosing spondylitis blood.

TCRdb processed the 5' RACE reads anew with MiXCR; each CDR3 protein has one entry. Among around 120,000 distinct CDR3 sequences listed, under 30% were seen once. Sequencing was done on a sample of synovial fluid, either unsorted or a sorted T cell fraction (not recorded which). The chain carries TRBV28 and TRBJ2-1; TRBD2 agrees at 13 bases. This receptor was taken from a male donor with ankylosing spondylitis. The CDR3 spells CASSPEGQGTSGVYNEQFF. CDR3 sequence (DNA): TGTGCCAGCAGTCCTGAGGGACAGGGGACTAGCGGGGTATACAATGAGCAGTTCTTC.